Below, one T cell receptor (beta chain) is given with its context. An end of the junction does not agree with germline; a read error may underlie this. The sample contains more than one DNA sequence encoding this CDR3. This entry comes from a study of shared T cell receptors in the human thymus. This CDR3 has 20 residues. Looked up from germline, CDR1 is SNHLY and CDR2 is FYNNEI. Assay: immunoSEQ multiplex PCR; the TCRdb copy retains only in-frame clones and omits some. This sample has some 760,000 clones; roughly 85% occur once, and the top ten carry roughly 0.01%. The same sample was also studied in work on human thymus T cells. From that study: Donor material was obtained from healthy Finnish infants undergoing corrective surgery for congenital heart defects. Thymic samples were excised during corrective heart operations. Thymic and blood repertoires appeared to display a bias in their usage of V and J genes. Related work showed strongly overlapping thymic repertoires across unrelated individuals.

This chain uses TRBV2 with TRBJ1-6, with D maybe TRBD1 (5 bases). The receptor was isolated from a girl less than two years old with a congenital heart defect. The sequenced material came from thymocytes. In DNA, the CDR3 is TGTGCCAGCAGTGAAGGTATGGGTGGGGCGGCGAGCTCCTATAATTCCCCCCTCCACTTT. It encodes CASSEGMGGAASSYNSPLHF.